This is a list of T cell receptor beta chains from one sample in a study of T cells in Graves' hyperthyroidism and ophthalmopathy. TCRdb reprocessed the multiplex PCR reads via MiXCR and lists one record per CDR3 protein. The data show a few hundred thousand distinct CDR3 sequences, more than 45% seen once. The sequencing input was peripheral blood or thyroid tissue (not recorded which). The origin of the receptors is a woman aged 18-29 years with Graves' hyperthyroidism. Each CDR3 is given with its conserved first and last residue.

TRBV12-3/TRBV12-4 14 CASSFASSNQPQHF
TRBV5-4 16 CASSFLETQISGEQYF
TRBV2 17 CASNPWPLVTTNYGYTF
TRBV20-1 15 CSARDLGEFDNEQYF
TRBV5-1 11 CASTGAQPQHF
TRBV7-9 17 CASSTGQLQGAHTEAFF
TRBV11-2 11 CASTSGAEAFF
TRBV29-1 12 CSVDEQNYGYTF
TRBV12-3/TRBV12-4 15 CASSLATGENTEAFF
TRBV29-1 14 CSVHLGQARETQYF
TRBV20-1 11 CSPRTGRGYTF
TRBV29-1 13 CSVDGQSTDTQYF
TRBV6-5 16 CASSYAGPYYNSPLHF
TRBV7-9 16 CASSLKPGIGIEKLFF
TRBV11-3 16 CASSARQGWRTGELFF
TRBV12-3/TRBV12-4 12 CASGQDWSEQYF
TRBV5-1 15 CASSLGGGGDEELFF
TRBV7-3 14 CASSLDLATGELFF
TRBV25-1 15 CASSESGVGNQPQHF
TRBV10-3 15 CAISAAVGENEKLFF
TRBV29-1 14 CSVGDRGSNQPRHF
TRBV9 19 CASSVAIEAGLSRGSPLHF
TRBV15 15 CATSRDLSSGNTIYF
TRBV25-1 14 CASSDRARHHGYTF
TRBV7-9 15 CASSGQGFSGNTIYF
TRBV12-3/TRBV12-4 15 CASSLSGTASYEQYF
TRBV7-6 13 CASSRDTITPLNF
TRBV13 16 CASSLFWAASTDTQYF
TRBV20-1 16 CSARDRWSGRTDTQYF
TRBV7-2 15 CASSHGAGVQETQYF
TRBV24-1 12 CAATGLANVLTF
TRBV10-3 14 CAISAGKDNSPLHF
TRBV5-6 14 CASSLVSREGEQYF
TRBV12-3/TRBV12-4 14 CASSIFRGTGELFF
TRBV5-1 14 CASSSRLGNTEAFF
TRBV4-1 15 CASSRNRADGNTIYF
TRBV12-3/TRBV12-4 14 CASKREGSTGELFF
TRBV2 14 CASSKAGGPETQYF
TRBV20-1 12 CSALRNFNEQFF
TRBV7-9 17 CASSSPTGVKRDYEQYF
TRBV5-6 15 CASSTRTGYNQPQHF
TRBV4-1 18 CASSQEPRTSGSPDTQYF
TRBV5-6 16 CASSPVDWAGRNGYTF
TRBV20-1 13 CSAREDSYNEQFF
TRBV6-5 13 CASSSGFEGGQYF
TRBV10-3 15 CAISETGTAIYGYTF
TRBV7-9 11 CVADRGHGYTF
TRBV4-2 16 CASSQARGIDTGELFF
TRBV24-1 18 CATSDRTWDRGSADTQYF
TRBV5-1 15 CASSETTGRGYEQYF
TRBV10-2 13 CASRTTMNTEAFF